The 11 T cell receptor beta chains given below trace back to one sample, sequenced in a study of T cell changes during pregnancy in multiple sclerosis. Assay used: immunoSEQ multiplex PCR; TCRdb lists only in-frame clones, some missing. The repertoire holds approximately 43,000 clones, with about 90% as singletons. The sequencing here drew on CD8+ T cells from peripheral blood mononuclear cells, taken in the first trimester of pregnancy. The source is a female donor with multiple sclerosis, enrolled in a pregnancy study.

This clone appeared once. The chain joins TRBV4-3 to TRBJ2-3; 10 nucleotides align to TRBD2. Germline CDR1 is LGHNA and CDR2 is YSLEER. This CDR3 is built from 16 residues. The junction had 6 bases not matched to a gene; V was cut back by 0 bases and J by 6 bases. This chain's CDR3 is CASSQDYTSGADTQYF. The DNA of the CDR3 is TGCGCCAGCAGCCAAGATTATACTAGCGGGGCTGATACGCAGTATTTT.

This chain joins TRBV4-1 and TRBJ2-7; 7 nucleotides align to TRBD1. Germline CDR1 MGHRA, CDR2 YSYEKL. The CDR3 extends over 17 amino acids. V shed 2 bases and J 2 bases; nucleotides not matched to a gene: 12. The CDR3 DNA reads as TGCGCCAGCAGCCAACTCCCCGGGACAGCTGATCCCTACGAGCAGTACTTC. Its translation: CASSQLPGTADPYEQYF.

The chain has TRBV7-9 and TRBJ2-1; 7 bases are a match to TRBD1. The germline V gene has CDR1 SEHNR and CDR2 FQNEAQ (reference sequence). The CDR3 consists of 15 residues. The junction had 6 bases not matched to a gene; V was cut back by 3 bases and J by 4 bases. CDR3: CASSFTGTAYNEQFF. The CDR3 coding sequence is TGTGCCAGCAGCTTCACCGGGACAGCTTACAATGAGCAGTTCTTC.

The chain combines TRBV6-4 with TRBJ1-1; D not resolved. The CDR3 contains 12 residues. V was pared by 6 bases and J by 4 bases, with 9 bases between. The germline V gene encodes CDR1 MRHNA and CDR2 SNTAGT. CDR3 nucleotides: TGTGCCAGCAGAGGAGAGGGCACTGAAGCTTTCTTT. As protein: CASRGEGTEAFF.

This clone was seen only a few times. Other DNA variants within this sample encode the same CDR3. The chain recombines TRBV19 with TRBJ2-7; TRBD1 aligns across 7 bases. The CDR3 runs 12 residues. Germline assignment: CDR1 LNHDA and CDR2 SQIVND (reference sequence). V trimming: 5 bases; J trimming: 3 bases; junction bases outside the gene matches: 1. The CDR3 DNA follows: TGTGCCAGTAGTTCAGGGGGCTACGAGCAGTACTTC. Its protein is CASSSGGYEQYF.

The chain combines TRBV5-1 with TRBJ1-1; D remains unclear. Trimming removed 1 base at V and 6 bases at J, with 22 bases between. The germline V gene encodes CDR1 SGHRS and CDR2 YFSETQ. The CDR3 contains 17 residues. CDR3 protein: CASSLHSAAKRYPEAFF. DNA for the CDR3: TGCGCCAGCAGCTTGCATTCAGCGGCAAAGCGTTATCCTGAAGCTTTCTTT.

CDR3 in amino acids: CASSWRTGNEQYF. For the CDR3, the DNA is TGTGCCAGCAGCTGGAGGACAGGGAACGAGCAGTACTTC. The V and J genes are TRBV7-9 and TRBJ2-7, with 8 positions matching TRBD1. CDR1 and CDR2 (germline): SEHNR, FQNEAQ (reference sequence). This CDR3 contains 13 residues. V lost 4 bases to trimming and J lost 5 bases; unmatched junction nucleotides: 4.

The chain recombines TRBV28 with TRBJ1-6, with 7 bases that match TRBD1. The V and J ends lost 4 bases and 5 bases, in that order; junction bases with no gene match: 5. Germline-derived CDR1 and CDR2 are MDHEN and SYDVKM. This CDR3 comprises 15 residues. The CDR3 region is CASSSETGHNSPLHF. CDR3 sequence (DNA): TGTGCCAGCAGTTCGGAGACAGGGCATAATTCACCCCTCCACTTT.

This clone appeared once. The identical CDR3 is also encoded by other nucleotide sequences in the sample. The chain links TRBV7-9 to TRBJ2-7; D remains ambiguous. CDR1 is SEHNR and CDR2 is FQNEAQ in the germline V gene (reference sequence). This CDR3 comprises 13 residues. The germline V and J ends were trimmed by 0 bases and 3 bases, with 6 bases remaining between them. The CDR3 nucleotides read TGTGCCAGCAGCTTAGCTAGCAGCTACGAGCAGTACTTC. This encodes CASSLASSYEQYF.

This chain joins TRBV14 and TRBJ2-7, with D perhaps TRBD1 (6 bases). The V end lost 6 bases, the J end lost 1 base, and 16 bases lay between the germline ends. Germline-derived CDR1 and CDR2 are SGHDN and FVKESK. CDR3 length: 15 amino acids. The CDR3 nucleotides read TGTGCCAGCAGTTCTCAACAGGGCGGGTCCTACGAGCAGTACTTC. Translation gives CASSSQQGGSYEQYF.

The gene calls are TRBV5-1 and TRBJ1-1; D perhaps matches TRBD1 (5 bases). Deletions cut 2 bases from V and 0 bases from J, with 14 bases between. In germline, CDR1 is SGHRS, CDR2 YFSETQ. This CDR3 spans 16 amino acids. CDR3 amino acids: CASSFGDSLMNTEAFF. The CDR3 DNA reads as TGCGCCAGCAGCTTTGGAGACAGCCTCATGAACACTGAAGCTTTCTTT.